A selection of T cell receptor beta chains follows, all from one sample in a study of T cells after yellow fever vaccination. MiXCR was run by TCRdb on the 5' RACE reads, yielding one entry per CDR3 protein. The repertoire holds some 150,000 distinct CDR3 sequences, with less than 8.5% as singletons. The sample was CD4+ T cells sorted from PBMCs, taken 10 days after the yellow fever booster vaccination. The source of these receptors is a man aged 30 to 45 who received the YFV17D yellow fever vaccine. Each CDR3 is given with its conserved first and last residue. D genes are given only for firm matches. Size values are once, few and many counts, or a class for expanded clones, and some rows have none.

d_call j_call v_call clone_size cdr3_aa cdr3_nt
- TRBJ2-2 TRBV7-9 many CASSLSGGRYGELFF TGTGCCAGCAGCTTATCAGGAGGAAGATACGGGGAGCTGTTTTTT
TRBD2 TRBJ2-5 TRBV5-1 - CASSYSGLAEETQYF TGCGCCAGCAGCTACTCGGGACTAGCGGAAGAGACCCAGTACTTC
TRBD2 TRBJ2-5 TRBV7-2 few CASRPSGTETQYF TGTGCCAGCAGACCAAGCGGGACAGAGACCCAGTACTTC
- TRBJ2-3 TRBV20-1 many CSASPIERWDTQYF TGCAGTGCTAGCCCCATAGAACGATGGGATACGCAGTATTTT
- TRBJ1-1 TRBV5-4 few CASSSVYPTEAFF TGTGCCAGCAGCTCCGTCTATCCAACTGAAGCTTTCTTT
TRBD2 TRBJ2-7 TRBV5-1 many CASSGTSGRAAYEQYF TGCGCCAGCAGCGGGACTAGCGGGAGGGCCGCCTACGAGCAGTACTTC
TRBD2 TRBJ2-7 TRBV10-3 many CAISGTSREQYF TGTGCCATCAGTGGGACTAGTCGCGAGCAGTACTTC
- TRBJ2-1 TRBV6-2/TRBV6-3 - CASTQEKREQFF TGTGCCAGCACCCAGGAGAAGCGGGAGCAGTTCTTC
- TRBJ2-1 TRBV7-9 many CASSLAVGEQFF TGTGCCAGCAGTTTAGCGGTGGGTGAGCAGTTCTTC
TRBD1 TRBJ2-7 TRBV12-5 - CASGGGQGAGYEQYF TGTGCTAGTGGGGGGGGACAGGGGGCTGGTTACGAGCAGTACTTC
- TRBJ1-1 TRBV5-5 many CASSPRNTEAFF TGTGCCAGCAGCCCGAGGAACACTGAAGCTTTCTTT
TRBD2 TRBJ2-5 TRBV6-2/TRBV6-3 many CASRRTGTSGIFFQETQYF TGTGCCAGCAGACGGACCGGGACTAGCGGGATATTCTTCCAAGAGACCCAGTACTTC
- TRBJ1-5 TRBV12-5 many CASGLNQPQHF TGTGCTAGTGGTCTCAATCAGCCCCAGCATTTT
- TRBJ2-1 TRBV7-2 many CASSLHAGRSYNEQFF TGTGCCAGCAGCTTACATGCCGGGAGATCCTACAATGAGCAGTTCTTC
TRBD2 TRBJ2-1 TRBV7-2 many CASSLAGGPNEQFF TGTGCCAGCAGCTTAGCGGGAGGGCCTAATGAGCAGTTCTTC
- TRBJ2-4 TRBV23-1 many CASRLAGHIQYF TGCGCCAGCAGATTAGCCGGGCACATTCAGTACTTC
TRBD1 TRBJ2-7 TRBV14 many CASSQTRTGAYEQYF TGTGCCAGCAGCCAAACGAGGACAGGGGCCTACGAGCAGTACTTC
TRBD1 TRBJ2-1 TRBV20-1 many CSAPGGPRSYNEQFF TGCAGTGCTCCAGGGGGCCCGAGGTCCTACAATGAGCAGTTCTTC
TRBD2 TRBJ2-2 TRBV20-1 - CSAREEIKAGAGELFF TGCAGTGCTAGAGAAGAAATAAAGGCGGGGGCCGGGGAGCTGTTTTTT
- TRBJ2-1 TRBV29-1 many CSVGGQGGGNEQFF TGCAGCGTTGGGGGGCAGGGTGGAGGTAATGAGCAGTTCTTC
TRBD1 TRBJ2-7 TRBV28 many CASSPMQGAYEQYF TGTGCCAGCAGCCCGATGCAGGGGGCGTACGAGCAGTACTTC
- TRBJ2-7 TRBV6-2/TRBV6-3 many CASQSHAYEQYF TGTGCCAGCCAAAGTCACGCCTACGAGCAGTACTTC
- TRBJ2-3 TRBV20-1 many CSASSTDTQYF TGCAGTGCTAGTAGCACAGATACGCAGTATTTT
TRBD2 TRBJ2-1 TRBV5-1 many CASSPGSGRAQAQFF TGCGCCAGCAGCCCGGGCAGCGGGAGGGCCCAGGCGCAGTTCTTC
- TRBJ2-5 TRBV5-1 many CASSLPGTLQETQYF TGCGCCAGCAGCTTACCCGGGACATTGCAAGAGACCCAGTACTTC
- TRBJ2-7 TRBV7-9 many CASSSIPGYEQYF TGTGCCAGCAGCTCAATACCAGGCTACGAGCAGTACTTC
TRBD2 TRBJ2-5 TRBV12-3/TRBV12-4 many CASSFRGGETQYF TGTGCCAGCAGTTTCCGGGGGGGAGAGACCCAGTACTTC
- TRBJ1-2 TRBV15 many CATSTGQTYGYTF TGTGCCACCAGCACCGGACAGACCTATGGCTACACCTTC
- TRBJ1-5 TRBV6-5 many CASRRDRKSGQPQHF TGTGCCAGCAGACGCGACAGGAAAAGCGGTCAGCCCCAGCATTTT
- TRBJ2-4 TRBV28 many CASSLEGATKNIQYF TGTGCCAGCAGTTTGGAGGGGGCAACCAAAAACATTCAGTACTTC
- TRBJ2-7 TRBV7-2 - CASSSQDSSYEQYF TGTGCCAGCAGCTCCCAGGACAGTTCGTACGAGCAGTACTTC
- TRBJ2-2 TRBV7-9 many CASSFLSETNTGELFF TGTGCCAGCAGCTTCCTTAGCGAAACGAACACCGGGGAGCTGTTTTTT
TRBD1 TRBJ1-5 TRBV7-2 - CASSYRDRNQPQHF TGTGCCAGCAGTTACCGGGACAGAAATCAGCCCCAGCATTTT
TRBD2 TRBJ2-7 TRBV7-8 many CASSLREVGLAGFEGGEQYF TGTGCCAGCAGCTTAAGGGAAGTTGGACTAGCGGGTTTCGAAGGAGGCGAGCAGTACTTC
TRBD2 TRBJ2-1 TRBV18 many CASSPVLGTSGSYNEQFF TGTGCCAGCTCACCGGTCTTAGGGACTAGCGGCTCCTACAATGAGCAGTTCTTC
- TRBJ2-2 TRBV19 - CASSASGLYTGELFF TGTGCCAGTAGTGCTTCGGGACTCTACACCGGGGAGCTGTTTTTT
- TRBJ2-1 TRBV29-1 many CSVNRVTNEQFF TGCAGCGTTAATCGGGTGACGAATGAGCAGTTCTTC
TRBD1 TRBJ2-6 TRBV29-1 - CSVRDRFSAANVLTF TGCAGCGTTCGGGACAGATTCTCTGCGGCCAACGTCCTGACTTTC
- TRBJ1-1 TRBV20-1 few CSAKTGEWNTEAFF TGCAGTGCGAAGACCGGGGAATGGAACACTGAAGCTTTCTTT
- TRBJ2-5 TRBV12-3/TRBV12-4 many CASSLTTGETQYF TGTGCCAGCAGTCTGACGACTGGGGAGACCCAGTACTTC
- TRBJ2-1 TRBV6-5 few CASSYTETYNEQFF TGTGCCAGCAGTTACACCGAGACCTACAATGAGCAGTTCTTC
- TRBJ2-3 TRBV6-5 many CASSYGQGYADTQYF TGTGCCAGCAGTTACGGCCAGGGATATGCAGATACGCAGTATTTT
TRBD2 TRBJ2-3 TRBV11-3 many CASSLRTSGSAGTDTQYF TGTGCCAGCAGCCTCAGGACTAGCGGGAGTGCGGGCACAGATACGCAGTATTTT
TRBD1 TRBJ2-1 TRBV7-2 many CASSVGQVNSEQFF TGTGCCAGCAGCGTGGGACAGGTTAACTCTGAGCAGTTCTTC
TRBD2 TRBJ2-5 TRBV6-2/TRBV6-3 - CASSRLAAFQETQYF TGTGCCAGCAGCCGACTAGCGGCCTTCCAAGAGACCCAGTACTTC
TRBD2 TRBJ2-3 TRBV20-1 many CSARDREGTSFDTQYF TGCAGTGCTAGAGATCGGGAGGGGACTAGCTTCGATACGCAGTATTTT
- TRBJ2-5 TRBV5-1 many CASSLSQETQYF TGCGCCAGCAGCTTGTCTCAAGAGACCCAGTACTTC
TRBD2 TRBJ2-2 TRBV15 many CATRGAGVYTGELFF TGTGCCACCAGGGGAGCGGGAGTGTACACCGGGGAGCTGTTTTTT
- TRBJ2-1 TRBV24-1 many CATSESLETYNEQFF TGTGCCACCAGTGAGTCTCTCGAAACCTACAATGAGCAGTTCTTC
TRBD1 TRBJ2-1 TRBV7-2 many CASSYPDRPGYEQFF TGTGCCAGCAGCTACCCGGACAGGCCGGGCTATGAGCAGTTCTTC